This T cell receptor beta chain is drawn from a study of cytomegalovirus exposure and HLA in healthy donors (dated by TCRdb to about 2017). Context from the whole study: An earlier analysis of approximately 640 of the donors reported roughly 270 Gb of sequence data and 117 million unique TCR beta sequences from some 180 million T cells. Donor age, sex, ethnicity and CMV serostatus were compiled together with the repertoire data. An earlier analysis of approximately 640 of the donors applied high-throughput TCR beta sequencing to assess whether each TCR beta V gene segment acted as functional or pseudogenic. A later analysis re-examined previously published TCR beta repertoires from roughly 650 donors and added high-resolution HLA genotyping to investigate patterns of TCR occurrence. The aim of the study was to test whether cataloging public T cell receptors could identify signatures of past pathogen exposure. The number of donors typed differed by locus, with roughly 629-640 for A, B, C, DRB1 and DQB1, over 500 for DQA1, 600 to 610 for DPA1, and approximately 470 for DPB1. In a later genetic analysis, genome-wide SNP genotypes for about 55% of the 666 donors were used, and that subset was treated as a discovery cohort. To predict cytomegalovirus infection status, the study combined high-throughput TCR immunosequencing, statistical association of individual TCRs with disease status, and machine learning. Rather than drawing on any new phenotypic data, the later analysis identified candidate immune exposures from TCR beta sequences and the way those sequences occurred across donors. HLA typing covered class I and class II loci at four-digit resolution. Along with the 666-subject first cohort, a separate validation cohort of over a hundred different subjects was used. The T cell repertoires of some 700 subjects were profiled by immunosequencing and related to cytomegalovirus serostatus. An early release covering roughly 600 HLA-typed donors comprised 300 to 350 gigabases of sequencing data and some 79 million unique TCR sequences. Of the 398 genotyped donors, 65% to 90% were placed in the genetic ancestry cluster associated with self-reported Caucasian donors. Every discovery cohort repertoire had been produced on one sequencing platform. About 5 DR-DQ haplotypes were handled as single units for association and clustering, since linkage in the cohort was strong. Across approximately 400 genotyped donors of the cohort, an average of roughly 230,000 unique TCR beta nucleotide sequences per donor were sequenced, and approximately 19% of those sequences were non-productive. The paper as a whole reports these results and caveats: While some public TCRs were present in many individuals, most TCR sequences turned up only very rarely across donors. A cluster of highly shared sequence variants was judged likely to be a technical artifact of the sequencing pipeline. CMV serostatus was the only immune exposure information available for the cohort. Cytomegalovirus status was reported to be diagnosed by the classifier with high specificity and sensitivity in both the original and validation cohorts. HLA typing was unavailable for some donors at each locus, so association tests used only the typed subset. Assigning TCR associations to individual alleles was difficult when HLA alleles, especially DR and DQ, strongly co-occurred. Compared with equally common non-associated chains, HLA-associated TCR beta chains in a later analysis were more clonally expanded and had lower generation probabilities. Sequencing depth was assumed to be roughly uniform across donors in the presence/absence analyses, though that assumption may not hold. Some IMGT-functional V segments, including TRBV6-2 and TRBV6-3, could not be distinguished by the 87-base-pair reads and were therefore excluded. A total of roughly 160 TCR beta chains were listed by the study as associated with cytomegalovirus. The cohort was sequenced for TCR beta chains only, and without alpha or paired-chain data the features that could be detected were limited. In an earlier analysis of roughly 500 of the donors, most TCR beta V segments appeared in productive rearrangements about 90% or about 30% of the time, broadly matching IMGT annotations. According to the authors, the approach could potentially be generalized to other disease states and immunological phenotypes. Correlated functional status among segregating V segments might be attributable to linkage disequilibrium, but an unknown experimental factor could not be ruled out. Several of the top co-occurrence clusters appeared to be linked to parvovirus B19, influenza, CMV and Epstein-Barr virus, according to a later analysis. A later genetic analysis reported fewer N-insertions in productive TCRs among donors in an Asian-associated ancestry cluster than the roughly 700-donor mean. A further reported finding was that TCR beta sequences accurately predicted the HLA-A and HLA-B alleles for most subjects in the first cohort. In vitro tests confirmed that a few of the cytomegalovirus-associated TCR beta chains recognize cytomegalovirus antigens. In a later genetic analysis, a missense DCLRE1C variant was associated with V-gene and J-gene trimming of TCR beta chains, and the association was replicated in an independent cohort. Because counts were too low, roughly 17 rarely observed V segments, including chromosome 9 orphons, were left out of the earlier analysis of about 500 of the donors. According to a later analysis, TCR association rates differed among HLA loci, with DRB1 alleles showing the most associated TCRs and HLA-C alleles showing the fewest. A later analysis associated 16,951 TCR beta sequences with specific HLA alleles at a false discovery rate of 0.05. Most CMV-associated TCR beta chains appeared to be HLA-restricted in a later analysis, and the HLA associations seemed to be driven largely by CMV exposure.

The library was produced with the immunoSEQ multiplex PCR assay. For the multiplex PCR, a mixture combining 60 forward primers for TCR Vbeta segments and 13 reverse primers for TCR Jbeta segments was used. A multiplex PCR assay on genomic DNA amplified the CDR3 region of rearranged TCR beta genes. The amplified TCR beta libraries were sequenced on the Illumina HiSeq System as 87-base-pair reads. As for the original processing: Across the roughly 670 repertoires, a later analysis counted roughly 84 million unique TCR beta chains, 9 million to 14 million of which were shared by at least two donors. Raw reads were error-corrected and collapsed into unique sequences by a nearest-neighbor algorithm in which closely related sequences were merged to remove PCR and sequencing errors. CDR3 sequences were aligned to IMGT reference sequences to assign V, D and J gene segments. Each retained sequence needed at least a six-nucleotide match to both a V gene segment and a J gene segment. A rearrangement was called productive if the CDR3 had no stop codons and remained in frame with V and J, and every other rearrangement was called non-productive. Following IMGT convention, CDR3 was defined as the stretch from the second conserved V-encoded cysteine to the conserved J-encoded phenylalanine. In an earlier analysis of approximately 500 of the donors, sequences lacking an unambiguous match to a single V gene segment were excluded. In an earlier analysis of around 590 of the donors, a V segment was called functional when productive rearrangements were above 56.7%, and segregating when the standard deviation between donors exceeded 5%. A statistical classification framework was built for diagnosing cytomegalovirus status from the catalog of TCR beta chain sequences. V and J gene assignment, in a later analysis, came from comparing TCR nucleotide sequences with IMGT/GENE-DB human TR gene sequences. In a later analysis, CDR3 sequences and most-parsimonious VDJ recombination scenarios were assigned using the TCRdist pipeline. In a later analysis, every TCR beta chain was defined by the combination of its CDR3 amino acid sequence and its V-gene family, and reads without a unique V-gene family were dropped. A later analysis removed 550 to 650 highly shared, low-generation-probability nucleotide sequences to deal with suspected cross-contamination and a sequencing artifact. A later analysis calculated a clonal expansion index for each public chain from normalized within-repertoire ranks of inferred template counts. In a later analysis, generation probabilities were computed using a VDJ recombination model fitted to out-of-frame rearrangements, and the results were checked against IGoR. In a later analysis, hypergeometric tests were used to score TCR-TCR, TCR-HLA and TCR-CMV co-occurrence, with a repertoire-size bias correction applied to TCR pairs. A later analysis estimated false discovery rates by permuting HLA or CMV assignments 20 times. A later analysis grouped co-occurring TCRs with DBSCAN, adding TCRdist sequence similarity when clustering within HLA-allele-positive subsets. For co-occurrence clustering, repertoires with fewer than 30,000 or more than 120,000 public chains were excluded, along with roughly 5 repertoires with anomalous nucleotide sharing. As stored in TCRdb, this immuneACCESS dataset retains in-frame rearrangements with V and J assigned. A fraction of the clones does not appear; measured against another copy, unresolved V genes explain less than half of the discrepancy, and the remainder lacks a known reason. That table is the source of V, J and clone size, and D and trimming were worked out from the DNA. The table for this sample lists tens of thousands of clones; 53% of them were counted only once. The ten most abundant clones make up more than 5% of the sample.

In this sample, this clone turned up a few times. The antigen it recognizes is unknown. Within one base of it there is no much larger clone, and no base qualities were kept. The cohort consisted of hundreds of healthy bone marrow donors. All cohort members were sampled while nominally healthy, although unrecorded immune exposures were likely present. The donor tested CMV seropositive and was one of the 289 seropositive cohort members. A peripheral blood sample was provided by each donor, and peripheral blood mononuclear cells were used for TCR beta sequencing. Genomic DNA was extracted from the blood cell samples with the Qiagen DNeasy Blood Extraction Kit. Clipping removes 3 bases from V and 5 bases from J, with 11 as the unmatched junction base count. The CDR3 has 16 amino acids, counting the end cysteine and phenylalanine. The kept DNA is CDR3 alone, 48 bases in frame from the first base. CDR1 and CDR2 are drawn from the germline V gene: SGHRS, YFSETQ.

The chain is assembled from TRBV5-1 and TRBJ2-1, with 7 junctional bases fitting TRBD2. The sequencing input was PBMCs. This clonotype originated in a woman aged 40 to 55 in good health and CMV-seropositive. The DNA reads as follows: TGCGCCAGCAGCTCAACCACGGGGGGTCGTCACAATGAGCAGTTCTTC. It translates as CASSSTTGGRHNEQFF.